This T cell receptor beta chain was captured by sequencing in a study of T cells in Graves' hyperthyroidism and ophthalmopathy. Template material for amplifying TCR beta CDR3 regions consisted of RNA transcripts. First-round RT-PCR of the TCR CDR3 relied on the HTBI primer set. TCRdb re-derived calls from the multiplex PCR reads in MiXCR, one entry per CDR3 protein. This table has about 350,000 distinct CDR3 sequences, about a fifth appearing once. Of note for this clonotype: The junction differs from germline at one of its ends, possibly a read error.

Sequenced sample: blood. This receptor was obtained from a woman between 18 and 29 years old with Graves' hyperthyroidism.

For the CDR3, the DNA is TGTGCCAGCCCACCGCCGAACAGGGTCTACTACGAGCAGTACTTC. Protein: CASPPPNRVYYEQYF. The chain couples TRBV18 to TRBJ2-7; the D gene is possibly TRBD1 (6 bases). Germline V gene sequence: CDR1 KGHSH, CDR2 LQKENI. The CDR3 is made up of 15 amino acids.